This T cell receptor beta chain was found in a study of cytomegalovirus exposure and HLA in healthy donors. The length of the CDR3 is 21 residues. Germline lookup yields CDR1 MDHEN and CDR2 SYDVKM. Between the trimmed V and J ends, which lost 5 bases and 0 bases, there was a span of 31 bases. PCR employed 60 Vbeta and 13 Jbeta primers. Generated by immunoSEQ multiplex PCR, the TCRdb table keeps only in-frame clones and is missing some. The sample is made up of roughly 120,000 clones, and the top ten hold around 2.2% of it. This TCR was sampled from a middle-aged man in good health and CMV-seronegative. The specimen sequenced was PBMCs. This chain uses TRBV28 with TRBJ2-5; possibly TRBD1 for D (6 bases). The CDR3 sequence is CASSADPPGQKVSRDQETQYF. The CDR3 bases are TGTGCCAGCAGTGCCGACCCCCCGGGACAAAAGGTTTCTCGGGACCAAGAGACCCAGTACTTC.